The rows below give T cell receptor beta chains drawn from one sample of a study of T cell responses to AZD1222 COVID-19 vaccine. This table comes from immunoSEQ multiplex PCR, and its TCRdb copy is limited to in-frame clones, with some not included. The sample shows about 150,000 clones, roughly 90% of them seen only once. This material consisted of peripheral blood, taken 28 days after the second AZD1222 dose. Receptors originate from an adult who received the AZD1222 COVID-19 vaccine. Each CDR3 is given without its conserved first and last residue.

v_call	j_call	cdr3_aa
TRBV29-1	TRBJ1-2	SVVPELMNYGYT
TRBV7-9	TRBJ2-2	ASSLFSGTGELF
TRBV7-9	TRBJ1-4	ASTKGAGSEKLF
TRBV2	TRBJ1-5	ASTPGSGGSNQPQH
TRBV6-4	TRBJ2-1	ASSEEGGLAGVYNEQF
TRBV5-4	TRBJ1-3	ASSLGSGNTIY
TRBV6-5	TRBJ2-7	ASSYPASGSYEQY
TRBV6-2/TRBV6-3	TRBJ2-2	ASSFAGAATGELF
TRBV6-5	TRBJ2-3	ASRVRQGRTDTQY
TRBV19	TRBJ2-7	ASSSDGIGHNYEQY
TRBV10-3	TRBJ2-7	ATRAGTSGGEEQY
TRBV19	TRBJ2-1	ASRGTSGRDSYNEQF
TRBV27	TRBJ2-1	ASSGLAGGVGQF
TRBV5-1	TRBJ2-2	ASSLTQGRTGELF
TRBV28	TRBJ1-2	ASSPSLNSYGYT
TRBV19	TRBJ1-1	ASSSDILAF
TRBV5-4	TRBJ1-1	ASSLDDSEAF
TRBV20-1	TRBJ1-1	SPLGTEAF
TRBV28	TRBJ2-5	ASSSEYNSRGRETQY
TRBV7-2	TRBJ2-7	ASSLGRESMREQY
TRBV19	TRBJ2-3	ASSTGLAGPTDTQY
TRBV10-2	TRBJ2-1	ASRPSGINEQF
TRBV12-5	TRBJ1-6	ASGPGQAFVVDSPLH
TRBV6-6	TRBJ1-5	ASSYGQGNQPQH
TRBV27	TRBJ1-1	ASSYTQVGTEAF
TRBV3-1/TRBV3-2	TRBJ1-6	ASTPFSGAENSPLH
TRBV27	TRBJ1-1	ASSTRRGGTEAF
TRBV4-3	TRBJ2-1	ASSQDLGIYNEQF
TRBV27	TRBJ1-2	ASSFRGGGYT
TRBV2	TRBJ2-3	ASRSGQLSTDTQY
TRBV9	TRBJ2-1	ASSVALAGQYNEQF
TRBV2	TRBJ1-4	ASSGRTGLGEKLF
TRBV11-2	TRBJ1-3	ASSLTPGNTIY
TRBV28	TRBJ1-2	ASHSLNYGYT
TRBV21-1	TRBJ2-7	ANKGTNYEQY
TRBV6-5	TRBJ1-1	ASSYVSGAGTEAF
TRBV28	TRBJ1-2	ASSPTGSYGYT
TRBV12-3/TRBV12-4	TRBJ2-1	ASSLDKGGGQF
TRBV7-9	TRBJ2-1	ASSGGSRTGVGEQF
TRBV7-3	TRBJ2-5	ASSLSGGARETQY
TRBV9	TRBJ2-1	ASSVGDKRDEQF
TRBV25-1	TRBJ1-2	ASMGVDRRAGGYGYT
TRBV6-5	TRBJ1-1	ASRRGGSNTEAF
TRBV11-2	TRBJ2-1	ASIPQAGVNDEQF
TRBV13	TRBJ2-1	ASSFSGGADNEQF
TRBV10-3	TRBJ1-5	AIRGQGDDQPQH
TRBV6-5	TRBJ2-1	ASSHRDRPNEQF
TRBV7-6	TRBJ2-7	ASSGLAGGFSYEQY
TRBV11-1	TRBJ2-2	ASSSQSGVRELF